The present T cell receptor beta chain was sequenced within a study of CD8 T cells in Susac syndrome. Germline CDR1 is DFQATT and CDR2 is SNEGSKA (reference sequence). V was shortened by 0 bases and J by 5 bases, with 7 bases between the two germline ends. The CDR3 runs to 12 residues. Reverse transcription of about 0.45 to 1 ug RNA was performed with random hexamers. TCRdb re-derived calls from the immunoSEQ multiplex PCR reads in MiXCR, one entry per CDR3 protein. The sample gives about 140,000 distinct CDR3 sequences, under 97% of which show up once; 0.084% is in the top ten. This rearrangement joins TRBV20-1 to TRBJ1-1, with unresolved D. Sequenced material: CD4+ T cells from PBMCs. The receptor was isolated from a human donor with Susac syndrome. The CDR3 loop reads CSAREGGTEAFF. DNA for the CDR3: TGCAGTGCTAGAGAGGGTGGGACTGAAGCTTTCTTT.